Each of the 15 T cell receptor beta chains below was sequenced from the same sample in a study of T cell repertoires in cytomegalovirus infection (dated by TCRdb to about 2019). Sequencing took place on an Illumina HiSeq 1500. TCRdb trimmed public reads at Q25 via fastp, called clones via MiXCR and kept in-frame beta chains. For every CDR3 protein sequence, its rows merge into one entry that carries the most common genes and DNA. Here the sample has some 100,000 distinct CDR3 sequences; 23% occur a single time. Jointly, the top ten make up about 39% of the sample. Sequenced input: CD8+ T cells from PBMCs. These receptor sequences come from a human donor in good health (CMV status not recorded). Some clones in this sample may be carry-over from other donors' samples.

This clonotype was found many times. The rearrangement uses TRBV7-8 and TRBJ2-4; D is undetermined. This CDR3 is built from 16 residues. V lost 5 bases, J lost 0 bases, and 14 bases lay in between. The germline V gene encodes CDR1 SGHVS and CDR2 FQNEAQ. The CDR3 bases are TGTGCCAGCAGCCCGAACGAACCCCAAGCCAAAAACATTCAGTACTTC. Its translation: CASSPNEPQAKNIQYF.

This chain links TRBV28 with TRBJ2-7; 7 bases align to TRBD1. This CDR3 spans 15 amino acids. Trimming removed 10 bases from V and 2 bases from J; junction bases left unmatched: 14. CDR1 and CDR2 from the germline V gene are MDHEN and SYDVKM. Written as DNA, the CDR3 is TGTGCCACTGAAGACCCTCGGGACAGAGCCTACGAGCAGTACTTC. Amino acid sequence: CATEDPRDRAYEQYF.

The CDR3 DNA sequence: TGTGCCAGCAGTGAAGCCCGCCGGGGGTACGGGTACACAGATACGCAGTATTTT. Its protein is CASSEARRGYGYTDTQYF. The genes are TRBV2 and TRBJ2-3, with D possibly being TRBD2 (6 bases). Germline assignment: CDR1 SNHLY and CDR2 FYNNEI. The CDR3 sequence is 18 residues long. Trimming cost V 0 bases and J 2 bases, with 18 bases left between them.

The V and J genes are TRBV6-6 and TRBJ1-1; D unresolved. Deletions cut 1 base from V and 6 bases from J, with 12 bases between. This CDR3 comprises 14 residues. Germline loops: CDR1 MNHNY, CDR2 SVGAGI (reference sequence). The CDR3 spells CASSYWVETAEAFF. The CDR3 DNA is TGTGCCAGCAGTTACTGGGTCGAGACCGCTGAAGCTTTCTTT.

V usage is TRBV7-9 and J usage is TRBJ1-2; 10 positions match TRBD1. Germline V gene lookup returns CDR1 SEHNR and CDR2 FQNEAQ (reference sequence). Trimming cost V 5 bases and J 5 bases; bases outside gene matches: 5. This CDR3 has 14 amino acids. CDR3 sequence: CASSPRDRGYGYTF. The CDR3 DNA reads as TGTGCCAGCAGCCCCCGGGACAGGGGATATGGCTACACCTTC.

The chain is built from TRBV30 and TRBJ2-3; D is possibly TRBD2 (5 bases). The germline V gene has CDR1 GTSNPN and CDR2 SVGIG (reference sequence). The CDR3 consists of 16 residues. Deletions cut 3 bases from V and 0 bases from J, with 16 bases between. The DNA for the CDR3 is TGTGCCTGGAGCCCCCTCGGAGGCCGGAGCACAGATACGCAGTATTTT. Translation gives CAWSPLGGRSTDTQYF. Variable domain in full (rest from reference TRBV30 and TRBJ2-3): SQTIHQWPATLVQPVGSPLSLECTVEGTSNPNLYWYRQAAGRGLQLLFYSVGIGQISSEVPQNLSASRPQDRQFILSSKKLLLSDSGFYLCAWSPLGGRSTDTQYFGPGTRLTVL.

The table lists this clonotype with many counts. The CDR3 protein is CASSFTGVGWQPQHF. Written as DNA, the CDR3 is TGTGCCAGCAGCTTTACAGGGGTCGGTTGGCAGCCCCAGCATTTT. The V and J genes are TRBV7-2 and TRBJ1-5; 7 bases are shared with TRBD1. The germline V gene encodes CDR1 SGHTA and CDR2 FQGNSA. The CDR3 sequence is 15 residues long. V was pared by 3 bases and J by 7 bases, with 9 bases of the junction left unmatched.

The rearrangement links TRBV19 to TRBJ2-1; D gene uncertain. The CDR3 is 12 amino acids. Germline CDR1 reads LNHDA; CDR2 reads SQIVND (reference sequence). The V and J ends lost 1 base and 7 bases respectively, with 5 bases between them. The CDR3 DNA reads as TGTGCCAGTAGTATAGGTCTAAATGAGCAGTTCTTC. This translates into CASSIGLNEQFF.

In its sample, this clonotype is medium-sized (0.01 to 0.1%). The J gene is TRBJ2-1, the V gene TRBV12-3 or TRBV12-4, with TRBD2 matching over 9 bases. There are 15 residues in the CDR3. The V gene end was trimmed by 3 bases and the J gene end by 9 bases; junction bases not matched to a gene: 9. DNA of the CDR3: TGTGCCAGCAGTTTGTCTTGGCGGGGGGGCCTTGAGCAGTTCTTC. It codes for CASSLSWRGGLEQFF.

The gene calls are TRBV7-6 and TRBJ2-7; the D is unclear. Trimming shortened V by 6 bases and J by 0 bases, and 12 bases separated the two germline ends. The germline V gene has CDR1 SGHVS and CDR2 FNYEAQ. This CDR3 region has 14 residues. CDR3 DNA sequence: TGTGCCAGCAGTGGCACGTCAAGCTCCTACGAGCAGTACTTC. Residues: CASSGTSSSYEQYF.

This clonotype appeared many times. This chain joins TRBV12-3 or TRBV12-4 and TRBJ2-1, with TRBD2 matching 9 bases. CDR3 length: 15 residues. J was trimmed by 11 bases and V by 3 bases; bases with no gene match: 11. The CDR3 loop is CASSFRETSGLKQFF. The CDR3 region has the DNA TGTGCCAGCAGTTTCCGGGAAACTAGCGGGTTAAAGCAGTTCTTC.

V gene TRBV5-6 combines with J gene TRBJ1-6; D is possibly TRBD1 (5 bases). CDR1 and CDR2 from the germline V gene are SGHDT and YYEEEE. Trimming stripped 4 bases from V and 0 bases from J, with 17 bases between. This CDR3 has 18 amino acids. The CDR3 DNA follows: TGTGCCAGCAGCGTGAACCCGGGGACGCTCTCCTATAATTCACCCCTCCACTTT. The encoded protein is CASSVNPGTLSYNSPLHF.

This clonotype was counted at least ten times. The gene calls are TRBV10-3 and TRBJ1-1; D gene uncertain. This CDR3 region has 13 residues. In germline, CDR1 is ENHRY, CDR2 SYGVKD. V was trimmed by 2 bases and J by 2 bases, leaving 6 bases between them. The CDR3 nucleotides read TGTGCCATCAGTGAGGTTTCAAACACTGAAGCTTTCTTT. Residues: CAISEVSNTEAFF.

The genes are TRBV4-2 and TRBJ1-6; 7 bases line up with TRBD1. CDR3 length: 16 residues. The V segment lost 1 base and the J segment 6 bases; nucleotides outside the gene matches: 6. CDR1 and CDR2 (germline): LGHNA, YNFKEQ. In nucleotides, the CDR3 is TGTGCCAGCAGCCAAGTTGGACAGGACTTTAATTCACCCCTCCACTTT. Translated, it gives CASSQVGQDFNSPLHF.

The genes are TRBV4-3 and TRBJ2-1; D possibly corresponds to TRBD2 (6 bases). With 1 base removed from V and 9 bases from J, the gap between germline ends came to 13 bases. The germline V gene encodes CDR1 LGHNA and CDR2 YSLEER. This CDR3 contains 14 residues. The CDR3 sequence is CASSQVGLASEQFF. The CDR3 DNA follows: TGCGCCAGCAGCCAAGTGGGGCTAGCGAGTGAGCAGTTCTTC.